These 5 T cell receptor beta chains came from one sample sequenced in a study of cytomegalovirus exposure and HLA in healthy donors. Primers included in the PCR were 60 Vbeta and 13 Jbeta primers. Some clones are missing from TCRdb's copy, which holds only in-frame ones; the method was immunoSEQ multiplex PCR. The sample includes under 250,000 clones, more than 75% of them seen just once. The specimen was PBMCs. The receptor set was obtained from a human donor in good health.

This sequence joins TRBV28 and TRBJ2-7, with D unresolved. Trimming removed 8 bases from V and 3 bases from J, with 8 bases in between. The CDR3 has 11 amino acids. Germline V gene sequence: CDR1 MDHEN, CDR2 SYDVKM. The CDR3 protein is CASGQNYEQYF. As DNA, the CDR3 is TGTGCCAGCGGGCAGAACTACGAGCAGTACTTC.

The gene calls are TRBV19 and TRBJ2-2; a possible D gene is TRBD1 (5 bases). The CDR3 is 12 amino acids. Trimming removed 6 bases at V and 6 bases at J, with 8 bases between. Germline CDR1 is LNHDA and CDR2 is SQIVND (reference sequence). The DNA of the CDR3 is TGTGCCAGTAGATTAGGGGCCGGGGAGCTGTTTTTT. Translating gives CASRLGAGELFF.

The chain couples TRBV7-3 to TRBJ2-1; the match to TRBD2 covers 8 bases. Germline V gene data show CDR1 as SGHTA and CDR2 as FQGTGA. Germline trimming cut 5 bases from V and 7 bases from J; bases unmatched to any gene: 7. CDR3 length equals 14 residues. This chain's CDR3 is CASSVGTRANEQFF. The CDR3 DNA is TGTGCCAGCAGCGTTGGGACTAGGGCAAATGAGCAGTTCTTC.

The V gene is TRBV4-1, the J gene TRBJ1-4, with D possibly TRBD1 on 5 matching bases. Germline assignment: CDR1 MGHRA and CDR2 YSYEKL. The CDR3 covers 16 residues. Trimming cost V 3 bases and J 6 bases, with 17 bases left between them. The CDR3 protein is CASSQYALREDEKLFF. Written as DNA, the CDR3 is TGCGCCAGCAGCCAGTATGCTCTCAGGGAAGATGAAAAACTGTTTTTT.

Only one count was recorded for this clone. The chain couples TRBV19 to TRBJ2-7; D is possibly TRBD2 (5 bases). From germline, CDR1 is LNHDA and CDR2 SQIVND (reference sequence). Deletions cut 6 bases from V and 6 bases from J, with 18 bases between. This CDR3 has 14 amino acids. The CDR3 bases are TGTGCCAGTAGGGCACCGGGAACATACGGCGAGCAGTACTTC. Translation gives CASRAPGTYGEQYF.